This T cell receptor beta chain was found in a study of Tregs in tolerant kidney transplant recipients. Overall study results and limits: Tregs expanded with activated donor B cells seemed most donor-specific. This study did not directly address biological reproducibility.

TCRdb's copy holds only in-frame clones and misses some; the assay was immunoSEQ multiplex PCR. The sample has some 88,000 clones, 90% to 95% seen once; the top ten hold 4.5% to 5%. As for this clone: Its specificity is not known.

CD4+CD25+CD127- Tregs, CD4+CD25- non-Tregs, CD4 and CD8 cells were sorted. The ends were cut back, 6 bases at V and 1 base at J, with 16 bases in the middle. The germline V gene encodes CDR1 WSHSY and CDR2 SAAADI. This CDR3 comprises 17 residues. The sequenced sample consisted of CD8+ T cells from blood. The rearrangement uses TRBV10-2 and TRBJ2-6; D might be TRBD1 (5 bases). The source of this sequence is a human donor in good health. The CDR3 loop reads CASRETLSGSGANVLTF. The CDR3 nucleotides read TGCGCCAGCAGGGAGACGTTGTCAGGGTCTGGGGCCAACGTCCTGACTTTC.